This is a list of T cell receptor beta chains from one sample in a study of molecular identifiers for immune sequencing clone quantification. Each CDR3 protein gets one entry after TCRdb re-called the PCR reads with MiXCR. The sample consists of 300,000 to 400,000 distinct CDR3 sequences, roughly 24% of them appearing once. The sample consisted of naive CD8+ T cells from blood, with Jurkat cell RNA spiked in. These receptors all stem from a human donor in good health. Some libraries in this study had Jurkat cell RNA spiked in. Each CDR3 is given with its conserved first and last residue. D genes are given only for firm matches. Some rows mark clone size as missing; the rest say once, few, many or name a class of expanded clone.

>-|TRBV6-2/TRBV6-3|TRBD2|TRBJ2-1
TGTGCCACATCTAGCGGGAGTAATTATGAGCAGTTCTTC
CATSSGSNYEQFF
>few|TRBV7-9|TRBD2|TRBJ2-7
TGTGCCAGCAGCTTAGCCGGGAGGGTCGAGCAGTACTTC
CASSLAGRVEQYF
>many|TRBV7-9|-|TRBJ1-1
TGTGCCAGCAGTCTCGCGGGGAATGAAGCTTTCTTT
CASSLAGNEAFF
>once|TRBV15|-|TRBJ1-5
TGTGCCGCCAGCAGAGATGTTCTCCCTAGCAGTCAGCCCCAGCATTTT
CAASRDVLPSSQPQHF
>many|TRBV14|-|TRBJ2-3
TGTGCCAGCAGCCAATTCAAGACAGATACGCAGTATTTT
CASSQFKTDTQYF
>many|TRBV25-1|-|TRBJ2-7
TGTGCCAGCAGGGATGGACAATCCTACGAGCAGTACTTC
CASRDGQSYEQYF
>-|TRBV27|-|TRBJ1-4
TGTGCCAGCAGTTTATCGACGGGCGGAAAAAATGAAGGACTGTTTTTT
CASSLSTGGKNEGLFF
>-|TRBV27|TRBD2|TRBJ2-3
TGTGCCAGCCTCCCCGCGGGGTTAGCGGGGTCCACAGATACGCAGTATTTT
CASLPAGLAGSTDTQYF
>few|TRBV19|TRBD2|TRBJ2-7
TGTGCCAGTACTCCCGGCGGGGGGGGAACCTACGAGCAGTACTTC
CASTPGGGGTYEQYF
>-|TRBV4-1|-|TRBJ2-4
TGCGCCAGCAGCCAAGGGGCCCAGGGGTCCGGGGCCAAAAACATTCAGTACTTC
CASSQGAQGSGAKNIQYF
>many|TRBV9|-|TRBJ2-3
TGTGCCAGCAGCGTAGGGACTTCAAGCACAGATACGCAGTATTTT
CASSVGTSSTDTQYF
>-|TRBV29-1|-|TRBJ2-3
TGCAGCGTTCTACAGCAGAGCGCAGATACGCAGTATTTT
CSVLQQSADTQYF
>many|TRBV7-2|-|TRBJ1-5
TGTGCCAGCAGCTTAGCCACTAGCAATCAGCCCCAGCATTTT
CASSLATSNQPQHF
>few|TRBV28|-|TRBJ2-5
TGTGCCAGCAGTTTGGTGGGCGGCTCACAAGAGACCCAGTACTTC
CASSLVGGSQETQYF
>-|TRBV10-3|TRBD2|TRBJ2-7
TGTGCCATCAGCCCAGAGGCTAGCGGGAGAGATGAGCAGTACTTC
CAISPEASGRDEQYF
>-|TRBV25-1|-|TRBJ1-1
TGTGCCAGCAGTGAAGTCCTAGGAGAAAACACTGGAGCTTTCTTT
CASSEVLGENTGAFF
>-|TRBV7-9|-|TRBJ2-7
TGTGCCCGCAGCCCTAGAGACTACGAGCAGTACTTC
CARSPRDYEQYF
>few|TRBV5-1|TRBD1|TRBJ2-7
TGCGCCAGCAGCTTGACGGACAGGGTTTACGAGCAGTACTTC
CASSLTDRVYEQYF
>few|TRBV7-9|-|TRBJ1-1
TGTGCCAGCAGCCTACCGGCAGGGTTTGGTTCGAACACTGAAGCTTTCTTT
CASSLPAGFGSNTEAFF
>-|TRBV5-1|-|TRBJ2-6
TGCGCCAGCAGCGAGGACACCCCAGGCGTCTATGGGGCCAACGTCCTGACTTTC
CASSEDTPGVYGANVLTF
>few|TRBV12-3/TRBV12-4|-|TRBJ2-7
TGTGCCAGCAGTCCCCATATGAGCTCCTACGAGCAGTACTTC
CASSPHMSSYEQYF
>many|TRBV7-2|-|TRBJ2-7
TGTGCCAGCAGCCAAGGTGCAGGGGACTACGAGCAGTACTTC
CASSQGAGDYEQYF
>-|TRBV10-3|TRBD2|TRBJ2-7
TGTGCCATCAGTGATGTGGGACTAGCGCTCGAGCAGTACTTC
CAISDVGLALEQYF
>-|TRBV11-2|-|TRBJ2-1
TGTGCCAGCAGCTTATTGGGTAACTCCTACAATGCACAGTTCTTC
CASSLLGNSYNAQFF
>-|TRBV29-1|TRBD2|TRBJ2-1
TGCAGCGTCCAAGCGGGGGGGGCTAGCGGGAGACGGGGATACAATGAGCAGTTCTTC
CSVQAGGASGRRGYNEQFF
>many|TRBV7-9|-|TRBJ2-7
TGTGCCAGCAGCTTACCGGGGGCCCCCTACGAGCAGTACTTC
CASSLPGAPYEQYF
>many|TRBV20-1|TRBD1|TRBJ1-6
TGCAGTGCCGGGACAGGGGATTATTCACCCCTCCACTTT
CSAGTGDYSPLHF
>many|TRBV7-8|-|TRBJ2-3
TGTGCCAGCAGCTCGGGACGCCGTACAGATACGCAGTATTTT
CASSSGRRTDTQYF
>-|TRBV19|-|TRBJ2-3
TGTGCCAGTAGTATAGGATCGTGGGAGTCCGCTAGCACAGATACGCGGTATTTT
CASSIGSWESASTDTRYF
>many|TRBV7-9|TRBD2|TRBJ2-5
TGTGCCAGCAGCTCGGGACTAGCACGGGAGACCCAGTACTTC
CASSSGLARETQYF
>few|TRBV19|TRBD2|TRBJ2-1
TGTGCCAGTACCAAGGGACTACCGAATGAGCAGTTCTTC
CASTKGLPNEQFF
>many|TRBV20-1|-|TRBJ1-2
TGCAGTACCCAATCCATATACTATGGCTACACCTTC
CSTQSIYYGYTF
>-|TRBV15|-|TRBJ2-7
TGTGCCACCAGCAGAGGCGCCCTGGGCGAGCAGTACTTC
CATSRGALGEQYF
>-|TRBV6-5|-|TRBJ1-1
TGTGCCAGCATGCTAGTTAGGCAGGAGAACACTGAAGCTTTCTTT
CASMLVRQENTEAFF
>once|TRBV20-1|-|TRBJ2-3
TGCAGTGCTACCAGCGTGGTTTGGGGCACAGATACGCAGTATTTT
CSATSVVWGTDTQYF
>few|TRBV15|-|TRBJ2-4
TGTGCCACCAGCGTAGCAATTACTGACAAAAACATTCAGTACTTC
CATSVAITDKNIQYF
>few|TRBV19|-|TRBJ2-4
TGTGCCAGTAAGTCGGCAGGCCTCAAAAACATTCAGTACTTC
CASKSAGLKNIQYF
>-|TRBV12-3/TRBV12-4|-|TRBJ2-7
TGTGCCAACGAACTGGCGGGGAGCCACGAGCAGTACTTC
CANELAGSHEQYF
>-|TRBV27|TRBD2|TRBJ2-3
TGTGCCTGCAGTCCCCTGAAGGCTAGCGGGAGCACAGATACGCAGTATTTT
CACSPLKASGSTDTQYF
>many|TRBV12-3/TRBV12-4|-|TRBJ1-5
TGTGCCAGCAGGAAGGGGGGCCTAAATCAGCCCCAGCATTTT
CASRKGGLNQPQHF
>-|TRBV28|TRBD1|TRBJ1-5
TGTGCCAGCAGTTTACCCGACAGGGGAGTTGCTCAGCCCCAGCATTTT
CASSLPDRGVAQPQHF
>many|TRBV28|-|TRBJ1-3
TGTGCCAGCAGTCCATTTGGGGAGTCTGGAAACACCATATATTTT
CASSPFGESGNTIYF
>-|TRBV29-1|-|TRBJ2-1
TGCAGCGCCGCAGATATTGAGCAGTTCTTC
CSAADIEQFF
>-|TRBV5-1|-|TRBJ1-1
TGCGCCAGCAGCATCGCAGGGAACACTGAAGCTTTCTTT
CASSIAGNTEAFF
>few|TRBV6-2/TRBV6-3|-|TRBJ1-6
TGTGCCAGCACCTCGGTCTATAATTCACCCCTCCACTTT
CASTSVYNSPLHF
>-|TRBV7-7|TRBD1|TRBJ2-2
TGTGCTAGCAGCTTTCCGACAGGGACGGCCGGGGAGCTGTTTTTT
CASSFPTGTAGELFF
>few|TRBV4-1|TRBD1|TRBJ1-4
TGCGCCAGCAGCCAAGATAAGGGGGCAGGGGAAGAACTGTTTTTT
CASSQDKGAGEELFF
>many|TRBV5-1|TRBD1|TRBJ2-3
TGCGCCAGCGGGCCCGGACAGGTTAGCACAGATACGCAGTATTTT
CASGPGQVSTDTQYF
>many|TRBV5-5|-|TRBJ1-5
TGTGCCAGCAGACCCGGCCCCTTACTTAGCAATCAGCCCCAGCATTTT
CASRPGPLLSNQPQHF
>-|TRBV27|-|TRBJ1-6
TGTGCCAGCAGGGACGGGGGATATAATTCACCCCTCCACTTT
CASRDGGYNSPLHF
>-|TRBV20-1|-|TRBJ2-3
TGCGGTGCTAGGGAGACAAACACAGATACACAGTATTTT
CGARETNTDTQYF